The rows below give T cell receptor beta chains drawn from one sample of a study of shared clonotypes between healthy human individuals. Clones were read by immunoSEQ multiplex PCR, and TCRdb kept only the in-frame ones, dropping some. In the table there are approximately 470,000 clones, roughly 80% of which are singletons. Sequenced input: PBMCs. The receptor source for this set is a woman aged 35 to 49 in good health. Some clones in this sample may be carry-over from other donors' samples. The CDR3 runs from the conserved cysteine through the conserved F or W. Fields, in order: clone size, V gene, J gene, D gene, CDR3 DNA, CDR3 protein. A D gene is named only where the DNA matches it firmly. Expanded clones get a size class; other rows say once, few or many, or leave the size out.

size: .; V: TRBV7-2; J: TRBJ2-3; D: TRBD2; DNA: TGTGCCAGCAGCCCCCGAGCCGCGGGAGGGGGAACAGATACGCAGTATTTT; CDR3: CASSPRAAGGGTDTQYF
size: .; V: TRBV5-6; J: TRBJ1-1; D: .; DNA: TGTGCCAGCAGCACGGGACTTCTGAACACTGAAGCTTTCTTT; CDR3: CASSTGLLNTEAFF
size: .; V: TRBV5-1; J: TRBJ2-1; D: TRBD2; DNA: TGCGCCAGCAGCTTGGGGGTGGGACTAGTCAATGAGCAGTTCTTC; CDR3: CASSLGVGLVNEQFF
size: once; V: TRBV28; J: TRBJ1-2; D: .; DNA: TGTGCCAGCAGTTTAATCGGGGACTATGGCTACACCTTC; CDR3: CASSLIGDYGYTF
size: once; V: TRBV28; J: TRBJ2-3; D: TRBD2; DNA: TGTGCCAGCAGTGAAAGCGGGAGTAGAACAGATACGCAGTATTTT; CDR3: CASSESGSRTDTQYF
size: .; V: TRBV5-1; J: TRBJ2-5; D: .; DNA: TGCGCCAGCAGCTTTTACAGCTTAGAGACCCAGTACTTC; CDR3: CASSFYSLETQYF
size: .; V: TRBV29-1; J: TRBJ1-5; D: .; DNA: TGCAGCGCCTCTGGGAGGGTGGGCAATCAGCCCCAGCATTTT; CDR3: CSASGRVGNQPQHF
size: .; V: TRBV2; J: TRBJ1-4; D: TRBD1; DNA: TGTGCCAGCAGGGACAGGGCTCGGCCTAATGAAAAACTGTTTTTT; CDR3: CASRDRARPNEKLFF
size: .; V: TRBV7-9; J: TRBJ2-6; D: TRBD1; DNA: TGTGCCAGCAGCATGGGACAGCCCTCTGGGGCCAACGTCCTGACTTTC; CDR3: CASSMGQPSGANVLTF
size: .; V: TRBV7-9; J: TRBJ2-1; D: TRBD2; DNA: TGTGCCAGCAGCCCCCGGGGGGGTTCCTACAATGAGCAGTTCTTC; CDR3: CASSPRGGSYNEQFF
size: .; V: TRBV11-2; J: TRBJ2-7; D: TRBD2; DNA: TGTGCCAGCGCCCCCAACCTGGGGGGGGGATTTCGCGAGCAGTACTTC; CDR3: CASAPNLGGGFREQYF
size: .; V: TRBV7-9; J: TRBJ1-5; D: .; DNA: TGTGCCAGCAGCTTAGGGTCCGGGACAAATAGCAATCAGCCCCAGCATTTT; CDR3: CASSLGSGTNSNQPQHF
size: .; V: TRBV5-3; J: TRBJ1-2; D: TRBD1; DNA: TGTGCCAGAAGGAGTGGGGGACAGAACTATGGCTACACCTTC; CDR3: CARRSGGQNYGYTF
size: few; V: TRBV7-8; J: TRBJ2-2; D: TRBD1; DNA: TGTGCCAGCAGCCCAGGACAGGGGGGCACCGGGGAGCTGTTTTTT; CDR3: CASSPGQGGTGELFF
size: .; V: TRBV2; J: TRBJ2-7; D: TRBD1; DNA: TGTGCCAGCAGTGTTGGGACAGGGGGGTTCGAGCAGTACTTC; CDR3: CASSVGTGGFEQYF
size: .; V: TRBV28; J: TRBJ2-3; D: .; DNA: TGTGCCAGCAGTTTTAGGGCAGGGGGCACAGATACGCAGTATTTT; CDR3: CASSFRAGGTDTQYF
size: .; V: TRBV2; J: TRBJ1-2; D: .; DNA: TGTGCCAGCAGTGAGGTTCGGGGGAACTATGGCTACACCTTC; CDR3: CASSEVRGNYGYTF
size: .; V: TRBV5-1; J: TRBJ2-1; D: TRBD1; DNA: TGCGCCAGCAGCCCCTATCCGGGACAGGGATCCAATGAGCAGTTCTTC; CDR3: CASSPYPGQGSNEQFF
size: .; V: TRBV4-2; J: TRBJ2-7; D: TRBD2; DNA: TGTGCCAGCTCTAGCGGGACGCTTCCCTACGAGCAGTACTTC; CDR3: CASSSGTLPYEQYF
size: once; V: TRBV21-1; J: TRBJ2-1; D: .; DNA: TGTGCCAGCAGCAAAGAGGGAGTTGGGTACAATGAGCAGTTCTTC; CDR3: CASSKEGVGYNEQFF
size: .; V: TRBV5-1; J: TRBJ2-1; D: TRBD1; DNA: TGCGCCAGCAGCTTGCGCGGACAGGATGAGCAGTTCTTC; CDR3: CASSLRGQDEQFF
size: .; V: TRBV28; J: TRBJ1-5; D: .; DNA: TGTGCCAGCAGTTTTTTGTCCAGGGAAATAAGTCAGCCCCAGCATTTT; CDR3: CASSFLSREISQPQHF
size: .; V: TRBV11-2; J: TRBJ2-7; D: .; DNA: TGTGCCAGCAGCTTAGATTCGTCCATCTTTTCGACCCATTACGAGCAGTACTTC; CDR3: CASSLDSSIFSTHYEQYF
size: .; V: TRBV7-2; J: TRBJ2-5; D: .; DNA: TGTGCCAGCAGCTTCCAAAAGGGAGTCGAGACCCAGTACTTC; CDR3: CASSFQKGVETQYF
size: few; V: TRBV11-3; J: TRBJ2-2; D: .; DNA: TGTGCCAGCAGCCCCGCCGTAACGCGAGGCACCGGGGAGCTGTTTTTT; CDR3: CASSPAVTRGTGELFF
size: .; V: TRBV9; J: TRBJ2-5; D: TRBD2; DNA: TGTGCCAGCAGCGTAGGTGGTAGCGGGGGCGGGGAGACCCAGTACTTC; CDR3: CASSVGGSGGGETQYF
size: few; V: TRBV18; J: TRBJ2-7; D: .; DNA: TGTGCCAGCTCACGCAGCGAGGCCTACGAGCAGTACTTC; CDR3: CASSRSEAYEQYF
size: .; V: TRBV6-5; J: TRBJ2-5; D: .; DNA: TGTGCCAGCAGACAAACAGGGATGGAGACCCAGTACTTC; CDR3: CASRQTGMETQYF
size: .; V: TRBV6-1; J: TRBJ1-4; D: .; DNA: TGTGCCAGCAGTAGGGGGGCGCAAACTAATGAAAAACTGTTTTTT; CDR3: CASSRGAQTNEKLFF
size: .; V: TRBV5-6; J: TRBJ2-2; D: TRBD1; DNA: TGTGCCAGCAGCTCCTGGACAGGGATGACGAACACCGGGGAGCTGTTTTTT; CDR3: CASSSWTGMTNTGELFF
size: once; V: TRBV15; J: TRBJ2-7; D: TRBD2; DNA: TGTGCCACCAGCAGAGATAAGAGCGGGAGCTACGAGCAGTACTTC; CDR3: CATSRDKSGSYEQYF
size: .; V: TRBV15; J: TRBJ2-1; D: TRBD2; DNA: TGTGCCACCAGCAGGTCGGTAGCGGGAGGGAGGGAGCAGTTCTTC; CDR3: CATSRSVAGGREQFF
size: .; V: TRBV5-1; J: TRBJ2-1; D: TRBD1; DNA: TGCGCCAGCAGCTTAGGGACAGGGGATTTAAATGAGCAGTTCTTC; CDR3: CASSLGTGDLNEQFF
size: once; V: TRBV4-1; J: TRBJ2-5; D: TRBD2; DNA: TGCGCCAGCAGCCATAGAGTTTTTTGGCGACTAGCGGGAGTCCAAGAGACCCAGTACTTC; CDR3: CASSHRVFWRLAGVQETQYF
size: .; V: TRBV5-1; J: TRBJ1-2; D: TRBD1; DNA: TGCGCCAGTAAACAGGGGGCGGGTGGCTACACCTTC; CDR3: CASKQGAGGYTF
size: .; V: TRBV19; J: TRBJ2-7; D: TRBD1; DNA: TGTGCCAGTAGTACCGGACAGGTTGGGTCCTACGAGCAGTACTTC; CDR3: CASSTGQVGSYEQYF
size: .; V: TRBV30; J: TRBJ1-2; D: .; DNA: TGTGCCTGGAGTGACCCGAACTATGGCTACACCTTC; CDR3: CAWSDPNYGYTF
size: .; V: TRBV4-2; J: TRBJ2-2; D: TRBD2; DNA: TGTGCCAGCAGCCCCCTAGCGGGAGGCACCGGGGAGCTGTTTTTT; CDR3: CASSPLAGGTGELFF
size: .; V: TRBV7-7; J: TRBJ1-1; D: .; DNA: TGTGCTAGCAGCTTAGAGGTCGGCACTGAAGCTTTCTTT; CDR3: CASSLEVGTEAFF
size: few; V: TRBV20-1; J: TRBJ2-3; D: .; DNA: TGCAGCGCTTGGAGGACAGATACGCAGTATTTT; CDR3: CSAWRTDTQYF
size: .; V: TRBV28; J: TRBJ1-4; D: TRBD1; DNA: TGTGCCAGCACCTTACCCGGGACAGGGTTCAGAAAACTGTTTTTT; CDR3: CASTLPGTGFRKLFF
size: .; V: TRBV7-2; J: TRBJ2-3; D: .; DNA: TGTGCCAGCAGCTTGGGACCCTCTAGCACAGATACGCAGTATTTT; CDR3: CASSLGPSSTDTQYF
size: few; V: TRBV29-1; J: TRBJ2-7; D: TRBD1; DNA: TGCAGCTTAGCGGGACAGGGGAACGAGCAGTACTTC; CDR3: CSLAGQGNEQYF
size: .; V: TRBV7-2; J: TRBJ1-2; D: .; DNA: TGTGCCAGCAGCTTAGGACAGAACTATGGCTACACCTTC; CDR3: CASSLGQNYGYTF
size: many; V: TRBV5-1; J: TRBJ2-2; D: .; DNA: TGCGCCAGCAGCTGGGACGGAGACACCGGGGAGCTGTTTTTT; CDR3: CASSWDGDTGELFF
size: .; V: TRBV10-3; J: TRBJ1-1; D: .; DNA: TGTGCCACCCAAGGGGTGAACACTGAAGCTTTCTTT; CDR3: CATQGVNTEAFF
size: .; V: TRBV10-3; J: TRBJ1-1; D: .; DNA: TGTGCCATCAGTGACGCGGGCGACACTGAAGCTTTCTTT; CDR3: CAISDAGDTEAFF
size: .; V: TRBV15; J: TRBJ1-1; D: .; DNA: TGTGCCACCAGGGACAATGGATTGAAGTGGGCTTTCTTT; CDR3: CATRDNGLKWAFF
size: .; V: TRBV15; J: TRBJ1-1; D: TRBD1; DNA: TGTGCCACCAGCAGAGATGTACAGGGGCGCGCCGCTTTCTTT; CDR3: CATSRDVQGRAAFF
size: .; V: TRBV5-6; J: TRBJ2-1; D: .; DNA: TGTGCCAGCAGCCCAAGCGGGTACTACAATGAGCAGTTCTTC; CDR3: CASSPSGYYNEQFF
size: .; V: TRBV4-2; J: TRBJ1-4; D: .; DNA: TGTGCCAGCAGCAGAGAGGATGAAAAACTGTTTTTT; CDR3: CASSREDEKLFF
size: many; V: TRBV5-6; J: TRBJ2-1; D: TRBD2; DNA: TGTGCCAGCAGCTTACTAGCGGGAGTCAATGAGCAGTTCTTC; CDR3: CASSLLAGVNEQFF
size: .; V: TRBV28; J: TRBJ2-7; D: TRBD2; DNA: TGTGCCAGCAGAGAGGTAGCGGGAGAGAACTACGAGCAGTACTTC; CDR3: CASREVAGENYEQYF
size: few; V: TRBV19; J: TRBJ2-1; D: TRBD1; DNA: TGTGCCAGTAGAAGGACAGGGGTCAATGAGCAGTTCTTC; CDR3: CASRRTGVNEQFF
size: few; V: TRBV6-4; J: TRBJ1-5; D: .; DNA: TGTGCCAGCAGTACAGGGCCCAATCAGCCCCAGCATTTT; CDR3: CASSTGPNQPQHF
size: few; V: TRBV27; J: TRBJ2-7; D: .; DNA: TGTGCCAGCAGTGGGAAGGGCTACGAGCAGTACTTC; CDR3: CASSGKGYEQYF
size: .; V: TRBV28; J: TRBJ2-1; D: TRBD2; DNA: TGTGCCAGCAGACCTCTAGCGGGAGGCTACAATGAGCAGTTCTTC; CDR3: CASRPLAGGYNEQFF
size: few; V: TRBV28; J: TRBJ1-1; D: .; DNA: TGTGCCAGCAGTTTTTTTCAGGCGTGGAGGACTGAAGCTTTCTTT; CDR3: CASSFFQAWRTEAFF
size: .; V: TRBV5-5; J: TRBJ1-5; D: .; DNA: TGTGCCAGCAGCCCAAATACGGAGTTCAATCAGCCCCAGCATTTT; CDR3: CASSPNTEFNQPQHF
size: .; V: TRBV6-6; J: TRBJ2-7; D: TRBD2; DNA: TGTGCCAGCAGACCTCTAGCGGGAGGGTACGAGCAGTACTTC; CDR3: CASRPLAGGYEQYF